The source of this T cell receptor (beta chain) is a study of neurological immune-mediated disorders. This clonotype was observed at least ten times. The antigen is undetermined. Points from the study as a whole: Subjects shared no identical expanded-clone CDR3 amino acid sequences, suggesting private TCR-beta repertoires in all groups.

Every sequencing run returned over 180 million TCR-beta sequences, which were derived from 15-18 subjects. TCRdb redid the calling of the 5' RACE reads with MiXCR, one entry per CDR3 protein. Among 15,000 to 20,000 distinct CDR3 sequences listed, about 10% were seen once. Germline-derived CDR1 and CDR2 are SGHRS and YFSETQ. This CDR3 spans 13 amino acids. V was shortened by 1 base and J by 0 bases, with 2 bases between the two germline ends. This receptor was obtained from a woman between 50 and 59 years old in good health. Sequencing was done on a sample of CD8+ T cells from blood. This sequence joins TRBV5-1 and TRBJ1-5; D uncertain. The CDR3 region has the DNA TGCGCCAGCAGCTTGTATAGCAATCAGCCCCAGCATTTT. Its translation: CASSLYSNQPQHF. The whole variable domain, remainder taken from reference TRBV5-1 and TRBJ1-5, is KAGVTQTPRYLIKTRGQQVTLSCSPISGHRSVSWYQQTPGQGLQFLFEYFSETQRNKGNFPGRFSGRQFSNSRSEMNVSTLELGDSALYLCASSLYSNQPQHFGDGTRLSIL.